The 15 T cell receptor beta chains in this list originate from one sample, sequenced in a study of CD8 T cells in ankylosing spondylitis. What these receptors recognize is not known. MiXCR was run by TCRdb on the 5' RACE reads, yielding one entry per CDR3 protein. The sample records about 390,000 distinct CDR3 sequences, 20% to 25% being singletons. General study results and limits: Characteristic, it appeared, of ankylosing spondylitis blood was a TCR beta motif of 7 or 8 highly homologous variants.

The specimen was blood, either unsorted or a sorted T cell fraction (not recorded which). These receptors were collected from a male donor with ankylosing spondylitis.

V usage is TRBV29-1 and J usage is TRBJ2-1; TRBD1 matches at 7 bases. Trimming removed 7 bases from V and 3 bases from J; junction bases left unmatched: 3. CDR1 is SQVTM, CDR2 ANQGSEA, per germline. The CDR3 length is 12 residues. As DNA, the CDR3 is TGCAGCGCCGGGGACAGCTACAATGAGCAGTTCTTC. Protein product: CSAGDSYNEQFF.

This chain links TRBV28 with TRBJ1-4, with TRBD1 matching 7 bases. J gave up 8 bases and V 6 bases, and 12 bases lay outside the gene matches. Looked up from germline, CDR1 is MDHEN and CDR2 is SYDVKM. The CDR3 has 15 amino acids. This CDR3 reads CASSTTGAGLEKLFF. In DNA form, the CDR3 reads TGTGCCAGCAGCACCACAGGGGCCGGGCTCGAAAAACTGTTTTTT.

This rearrangement joins TRBV5-6 to TRBJ1-1; unclear D gene. The CDR3 is made up of 14 amino acids. Germline values: CDR1 SGHDT, CDR2 YYEEEE. The ends were cut back, 4 bases at V and 6 bases at J, with 16 bases in the middle. The CDR3 DNA reads as TGTGCCAGCAGCGTCAGAGCTACTTTCGCTGAAGCTTTCTTT. Encoded protein: CASSVRATFAEAFF.

The V and J genes are TRBV12-3 or TRBV12-4 and TRBJ2-3; 7 bases are a match to TRBD2. Trimming at V came to 3 bases and at J to 2 bases, leaving 5 bases not matched to a gene. This CDR3 is built from 15 residues. The CDR3 nucleotides read TGTGCCAGCAGTTTGGGGGGGACTACCACAGATACGCAGTATTTT. It yields the protein CASSLGGTTTDTQYF.

This clonotype was counted a few times. The chain carries TRBV10-3 and TRBJ2-2; D call uncertain. The CDR3 spans 17 residues. V lost 0 bases to trimming and J lost 4 bases, with 15 bases between them. CDR1 is ENHRY, CDR2 SYGVKD, per germline. DNA of the CDR3: TGTGCCATCAGTGAGTCGAGAGGTGGCCGAGGCACCGGGGAGCTGTTTTTT. Protein sequence: CAISESRGGRGTGELFF.

This clonotype was seen ten or more times. The chain links TRBV18 to TRBJ2-3, with D possibly matching TRBD2 (6 bases). CDR1 KGHSH and CDR2 LQKENI come from the germline V gene. V was shortened by 0 bases and J by 5 bases, with 12 bases between the two germline ends. This CDR3 contains 15 residues. The DNA for the CDR3 is TGTGCCAGCTCACCACCGACTAGTCCTCAAGATACGCAGTATTTT. Translation: CASSPPTSPQDTQYF.

The chain recombines TRBV7-2 with TRBJ1-1; TRBD1 might be the D (5 bases). The CDR3 is 14 amino acids. From germline, CDR1 is SGHTA and CDR2 FQGNSA. V lost 1 base, J lost 4 bases, and 10 bases lay in between. CDR3 DNA sequence: TGTGCCAGCAGCTTAGTGTTGGGGGTCACTGAAGCTTTCTTT. Its protein product is CASSLVLGVTEAFF.

The chain joins TRBV14 to TRBJ2-2; TRBD2 agrees at 7 bases. In germline, CDR1 is SGHDN, CDR2 FVKESK. This CDR3 is 14 amino acids long. The junction had 5 bases not matched to a gene; V was cut back by 4 bases and J by 6 bases. The CDR3 sequence is CASSRHAGAGELFF. For the CDR3, the DNA is TGTGCCAGCAGCCGACATGCGGGGGCCGGGGAGCTGTTTTTT.

There are a few counts of this clonotype. The V gene is TRBV29-1, the J gene TRBJ2-7, with TRBD1 identical over 7 bases. Germline CDR1 reads SQVTM; CDR2 reads ANQGSEA. V lost 0 bases to trimming and J lost 7 bases; unmatched junction nucleotides: 12. CDR3 length: 15 amino acids. The DNA of the CDR3 is TGCAGCGTTGAAGAAATCCGGACAGGTCGAAGTGAGCAGTACTTC. Protein sequence: CSVEEIRTGRSEQYF.

This clonotype was seen a few times. One end of the junction fails to match germline, which may point to a read error. The rearrangement uses TRBV28 and TRBJ2-5, with 8 nucleotides matching TRBD1. The germline V gene encodes CDR1 MDHEN and CDR2 SYDVKM. The CDR3 has 14 amino acids. CDR3 nucleotide sequence: TGTGCCAGCAGTTTAAGCAGGGGGCAAGGGACCCAGTACTTC. Residues: CASSLSRGQGTQYF.

The CDR3 nucleotides are TGTGCCAGCAGTTACGCGGCGAATGAGCAGTTCTTC. This gives the protein CASSYAANEQFF. V gene TRBV6-6 combines with J gene TRBJ2-1; D is undetermined. The ends were cut back, 2 bases at V and 7 bases at J, with 6 bases in the middle. Germline lookup yields CDR1 MNHNY and CDR2 SVGAGI (reference sequence). The CDR3 has 12 residues.

CDR3 bases: TGTGCCAGCAGTTTGCGGACAGTGCCTACCATGAACACTGAAGCTTTCTTT. Amino acids: CASSLRTVPTMNTEAFF. The chain couples TRBV12-3 or TRBV12-4 to TRBJ1-1; a possible D gene is TRBD1 (6 bases). Trimming stripped 3 bases from V and 0 bases from J, with 17 bases between. The CDR3 extends over 17 amino acids.

This clonotype showed up just a few times. This sequence joins TRBV7-2 and TRBJ1-2, with D possibly TRBD1 on 6 matching bases. In germline, CDR1 is SGHTA, CDR2 FQGNSA. This CDR3 is built from 13 residues. Trimming removed 5 bases from V and 13 bases from J, with 20 bases in between. The CDR3 coding sequence is TGTGCCAGCAGCGCCTCCCCCGCAGGGGTCCGCACCTTC. Translated, it gives CASSASPAGVRTF.

The V and J genes are TRBV10-3 and TRBJ2-7, with 11 bases identical to TRBD2. CDR1 and CDR2 (germline): ENHRY, SYGVKD. The CDR3 runs 16 residues. The V gene end was trimmed by 2 bases and the J gene end by 7 bases; junction bases not matched to a gene: 10. The CDR3 nucleotides read TGTGCCATCAGTGAGCGTGGAACTAGCGGGAGTGGGGAGCAGTACTTC. Translated, it gives CAISERGTSGSGEQYF.

This clonotype came up a few times. The V call is TRBV20-1, the J call TRBJ2-1, with 7 bases aligning to TRBD2. The CDR3 runs to 15 residues. Germline lookup yields CDR1 DFQATT and CDR2 SNEGSKA (reference sequence). After removal of 1 base from V and 1 base from J, the junction contained 4 bases not matched to a gene. The CDR3 reads CSARGSGKSYNEQFF. CDR3 bases: TGCAGTGCTAGAGGGAGCGGGAAATCCTACAATGAGCAGTTCTTC.